This entry lists 6 T cell receptor beta chains sequenced from one sample in a study of spatial heterogeneity in lung cancer. Time point described: sample taken at primary tumor resection. Tumor, nontumor lung or frozen PBMC supplied whole RNA that was sequenced unsorted. TCRdb reprocessed the 5' RACE reads with MiXCR, giving one entry per CDR3 protein. The sample has nearly 15,000 distinct CDR3 sequences, over 6.5% seen once. Sequenced material: PBMCs, taken at surgery. The receptors derive from a female donor with early-stage non-small cell lung cancer.

In its sample, this clonotype was seen a few times. This rearrangement joins TRBV7-3 to TRBJ2-5, with TRBD2 matching 10 bases. Germline CDR1 is SGHTA and CDR2 is FQGTGA. Trimming at V came to 0 bases and at J to 4 bases, leaving 5 bases not matched to a gene. The CDR3 has 16 amino acids. This CDR3 reads CASSLTSASGGETQYF. CDR3 DNA: TGTGCCAGCAGCTTAACTTCCGCTAGCGGGGGAGAGACCCAGTACTTC.

In its sample, this clonotype was seen many times. This chain joins TRBV29-1 and TRBJ2-1; 10 bases map to TRBD1. The CDR3 extends over 15 amino acids. The junction had 10 bases not matched to a gene; V was cut back by 3 bases and J by 8 bases. Per the germline V gene, CDR1 is SQVTM and CDR2 is ANQGSEA. CDR3 protein: CSVDDRGLFRDEQFF. The CDR3 nucleotides are TGCAGCGTTGACGACAGGGGGCTGTTCCGGGATGAGCAGTTCTTC.

Many counts were recorded for this clonotype. The chain has TRBV7-2 and TRBJ2-5; D remains unclear. CDR1 and CDR2 from the germline V gene are SGHTA and FQGNSA. Trimming took off 3 bases at V and 2 bases at J, with 7 bases between the two ends. This CDR3 region has 13 residues. Here the CDR3 DNA reads TGTGCCAGCAGCTTGGGGTTTCAAGAGACCCAGTACTTC. Its protein is CASSLGFQETQYF.

This clonotype was picked up many times. The chain is built from TRBV7-2 and TRBJ2-3; a weak D match, TRBD1 (6 bases). Per the germline V gene, CDR1 is SGHTA and CDR2 is FQGNSA. V lost 5 bases, J lost 14 bases, and 20 bases lay in between. This CDR3 spans 13 amino acids. The CDR3 sequence: CASSPGLNLGGYF. The CDR3 DNA is TGTGCCAGCAGCCCGGGGCTCAACTTAGGGGGGTATTTT.

This clonotype was found many times. The rearrangement joins TRBV7-9 to TRBJ2-5; D unclear. This CDR3 contains 12 residues. Per the germline V gene, CDR1 is SEHNR and CDR2 is FQNEAQ (reference sequence). The ends were cut back, 5 bases at V and 5 bases at J, with 9 bases in the middle. CDR3 protein: CASSVSWETQYF. The DNA for the CDR3 is TGTGCCAGCAGCGTAAGCTGGGAGACCCAGTACTTC.

The V call is TRBV7-2, the J call TRBJ2-2, with TRBD2 identical over 7 bases. CDR3 length equals 15 residues. Germline-derived CDR1 and CDR2 are SGHTA and FQGNSA. V lost 7 bases, J lost 4 bases, and 9 bases stayed unmatched. CDR3 in DNA: TGTGCCAGCAAACCCGGACTAGTGAGCACCGGGGAGCTGTTTTTT. Translating gives CASKPGLVSTGELFF.